These T cell receptor beta chains were read from a single sample in a study of Graves' ophthalmopathy and Graves' hyperthyroidism. One entry per CDR3 protein, called by TCRdb with MiXCR from the multiplex PCR reads. The repertoire holds around 1.1 million distinct CDR3 sequences, about two fifths seen once, with 11% in the top ten. Sequencing was performed on peripheral blood or thyroid tissue (not recorded which). These receptors all stem from an adult man with Graves' hyperthyroidism. CDR3s include the opening cysteine and the closing phenylalanine or tryptophan. A D gene is named only where the DNA matches it firmly. The size entry is marked missing in some rows and otherwise reads once, few, many or a size class.

-	TRBV7-2	-	TRBJ2-7	CASSALGVSYEQYF	TGTGCCAGCAGCGCTTTGGGGGTCTCCTACGAGCAGTACTTC
-	TRBV5-4	TRBD1	TRBJ2-7	CASSYWTGVNYEQYF	TGTGCCAGCAGCTACTGGACAGGGGTCAACTACGAGCAGTACTTC
many	TRBV20-1	-	TRBJ2-6	CSASLGSLSGANVLTF	TGCAGTGCTAGCCTGGGGTCGCTTTCAGGGGCCAACGTCCTGACTTTC
many	TRBV25-1	-	TRBJ1-1	CASKGFAEAFF	TGTGCCAGCAAGGGGTTCGCTGAAGCTTTCTTT
-	TRBV2	-	TRBJ1-5	CARTSGPQHF	TGTGCCAGGACTAGCGGGCCCCAGCATTTT
many	TRBV7-8	TRBD1	TRBJ2-5	CASSPRGPEETQYF	TGTGCCAGCAGCCCAAGGGGGCCGGAAGAGACCCAGTACTTC
many	TRBV2	TRBD2	TRBJ2-5	CASTGDYGETQYF	TGTGCCAGCACGGGGGACTATGGGGAGACCCAGTACTTC
many	TRBV7-2	-	TRBJ1-5	CASSLAASPRPQHF	TGTGCCAGCAGCTTAGCGGCCAGCCCGCGGCCCCAGCATTTT
-	TRBV29-1	TRBD1	TRBJ1-6	CSAGQGGDSPLHF	TGCAGCGCAGGACAGGGGGGGGATTCACCCCTCCACTTT
-	TRBV29-1	TRBD2	TRBJ2-5	CSSRGLAGVGETQYF	TGCAGCAGCCGGGGACTAGCGGGAGTAGGAGAGACCCAGTACTTC
-	TRBV5-1	-	TRBJ1-1	CASRPGSLVAAEAFF	TGCGCCAGCAGGCCAGGGTCTCTGGTGGCGGCTGAAGCTTTCTTT
-	TRBV7-9	TRBD2	TRBJ2-5	CASSSLSGSSETQYF	TGTGCCAGCAGCTCCCTTAGCGGGAGCTCCGAGACCCAGTACTTC
-	TRBV28	-	TRBJ1-2	CASTGAGEGYTF	TGTGCCAGCACTGGGGCAGGGGAGGGCTACACCTTC
many	TRBV5-6	-	TRBJ1-1	CASSFRVGTEAFF	TGTGCCAGCAGCTTTAGGGTTGGCACTGAAGCTTTCTTT
-	TRBV10-3	-	TRBJ2-5	CAISKTESRNQPQYF	TGTGCCATCAGCAAGACAGAAAGTCGCAATCAGCCCCAGTACTTC
-	TRBV29-1	-	TRBJ1-3	CSVRQGPGLSGNTIYF	TGCAGCGTTCGCCAGGGCCCAGGCCTCTCTGGAAACACCATATATTTT
many	TRBV9	-	TRBJ2-7	CASSASSGESYEQYF	TGTGCCAGCAGCGCTTCCTCGGGGGAGAGCTACGAGCAGTACTTC
many	TRBV20-1	TRBD1	TRBJ1-2	CSCLRQGSYGYTF	TGCAGTTGTTTACGACAGGGGTCCTATGGCTACACCTTC
many	TRBV7-2	TRBD1	TRBJ2-7	CASRPGPPLQGPSSYEQYF	TGTGCCAGCAGACCCGGACCCCCGCTACAGGGGCCGAGCTCCTACGAGCAGTACTTC
few	TRBV9	TRBD1	TRBJ2-2	CASSPRQGAITGELFF	TGTGCCAGCAGCCCCCGACAGGGGGCAATCACCGGGGAGCTGTTTTTT
-	TRBV5-1	-	TRBJ1-1	CASSLGVANTEAFF	TGCGCCAGCAGCTTGGGGGTGGCGAACACTGAAGCTTTCTTT
few	TRBV6-5	-	TRBJ1-4	CASSYSGLGKLFF	TGTGCCAGCAGTTACTCGGGTTTGGGAAAACTGTTTTTT
-	TRBV10-3	TRBD2	TRBJ2-7	CASSYVTSGNTNEQYF	TGTGCCAGCAGTTACGTAACTAGCGGGAACACCAACGAGCAGTACTTC
few	TRBV14	TRBD1	TRBJ2-7	CASSPLTPGGRYEQYF	TGTGCCAGCAGCCCTCTGACGCCAGGGGGCCGCTACGAGCAGTACTTC
many	TRBV20-1	TRBD1	TRBJ2-7	CSAWDRVDEQYF	TGCAGTGCATGGGACAGGGTGGACGAGCAGTACTTC
many	TRBV20-1	-	TRBJ2-5	CSAREGLQASF	TGCAGTGCTAGAGAGGGGCTTCAGGCGTCCTTC